The 29 T cell receptor beta chains below were found in one sample sequenced in a study of beta chain features in type 1 diabetes. cDNA synthesis used the whole RNA isolate, giving expressed TCRB sequences. Repertoires were generated with immunoSEQ multiplex PCR, while TCRdb's copy carries only in-frame clones and drops some. Of over 40,000 clones listed, approximately 48% are singletons. Material: stem cell memory CD4+ T cells from blood. Receptor source: a woman in her 30s in good health.

This chain links TRBV2 with TRBJ1-1; D is unclear. Germline-derived CDR1 and CDR2 are SNHLY and FYNNEI. Trimming stripped 11 bases from V and 1 base from J, with 14 bases between. The CDR3 has 13 residues. The CDR3 here is CAAGRDSNTEAFF. The CDR3 coding sequence is TGTGCCGCAGGACGGGATTCGAACACTGAAGCTTTCTTT. The full variable domain, with the rest looked up from reference TRBV2 and TRBJ1-1, is EPEVTQTPSHQVTQMGQEVILRCVPISNHLYFYWYRQILGQKVEFLVSFYNNEISEKSEIFDDQFSVERPDGSNFTLKIRSTKLEDSAMYFCAAGRDSNTEAFFGQGTRLTVV.

The rearrangement joins TRBV28 to TRBJ1-5; 7 positions match TRBD1. The CDR3 has 14 amino acids. Germline loops: CDR1 MDHEN, CDR2 SYDVKM. J was trimmed by 1 base and V by 6 bases; bases with no gene match: 3. CDR3 region: CASRRGLSNQPQHF. Written as DNA, the CDR3 is TGTGCCAGCAGAAGGGGGCTGAGCAATCAGCCCCAGCATTTT.

This clone was detected only a few times. The rearrangement uses TRBV19 and TRBJ2-1, with D maybe TRBD1 (5 bases). Trimming left V 3 bases short and J 5 bases short, with 20 bases between. Germline assignment: CDR1 LNHDA and CDR2 SQIVND (reference sequence). The CDR3 spans 17 residues. CDR3 sequence reads: CASSISSSSGLHNEQFF. The DNA for the CDR3 is TGTGCCAGTAGTATCAGTTCGTCTTCAGGGCTTCACAATGAGCAGTTCTTC.

This chain uses TRBV18 with TRBJ1-1; TRBD1 agrees at 8 bases. The CDR3 runs to 14 residues. V shed 2 bases, J shed 4 bases, and the junction held 3 bases outside the gene matches. Germline values: CDR1 KGHSH, CDR2 LQKENI. In nucleotides, the CDR3 is TGTGCCAGCTCACCAAACAGGGGGGGCACTGAAGCTTTCTTT. It specifies CASSPNRGGTEAFF. The full variable domain, its missing parts supplied by reference TRBV18 and TRBJ1-1, is NAGVMQNPRHLVRRRGQEARLRCSPMKGHSHVYWYRQLPEEGLKFMVYLQKENIIDESGMPKERFSAEFPKEGPSILRIQQVVRGDSAAYFCASSPNRGGTEAFFGQGTRLTVV.

The chain uses TRBV5-1 and TRBJ2-1, with TRBD2 matching over 15 bases. CDR3 length equals 13 residues. Trimming removed 8 bases from V and 8 bases from J; junction bases left unmatched: 2. Germline CDR1 is SGHRS and CDR2 is YFSETQ. The chain's CDR3 is CASGLAGGDEQFF. The CDR3 DNA follows: TGCGCCAGTGGACTAGCGGGAGGGGATGAGCAGTTCTTC.

This clone was counted between two and nine times. The chain links TRBV9 to TRBJ1-2; 9 bases match TRBD1. Looked up from germline, CDR1 is SGDLS and CDR2 is YYNGEE. The CDR3 has 14 residues. The trim removed 3 bases at V and 6 bases at J, leaving 6 bases unmatched. The CDR3 loop is CASSGLQGADGYTF. The DNA of the CDR3 is TGTGCCAGCAGCGGGCTACAGGGGGCGGATGGCTACACCTTC.

This chain uses TRBV4-3 with TRBJ2-6; D not certain. This CDR3 is built from 16 residues. Germline values: CDR1 LGHNA, CDR2 YSLEER. V was shortened by 0 bases and J by 3 bases, with 9 bases between the two germline ends. Here the CDR3 DNA reads TGCGCCAGCAGCCAAGAGTTGAGCCGTGGGGCCAACGTCCTGACTTTC. Protein: CASSQELSRGANVLTF.

The table lists this clone with a count of one. The gene calls are TRBV10-3 and TRBJ1-1, with unresolved D. The CDR3 is 15 residues long. V was clipped by 4 bases and J by 7 bases, with 19 bases between them. Germline CDR1 and CDR2: ENHRY and SYGVKD. This chain's CDR3 is CAISASGQRLSEAFF. CDR3 coding DNA: TGTGCCATCAGTGCCTCTGGGCAGCGGTTGAGTGAAGCTTTCTTT.

This clone was counted a few times. The rearrangement links TRBV18 to TRBJ2-7; TRBD2 agrees at 14 bases. CDR1 and CDR2 from the germline V gene are KGHSH and LQKENI. This CDR3 is 19 amino acids long. V shed 3 bases, J shed 0 bases, and the junction held 10 bases outside the gene matches. CDR3 sequence reads: CASSPPGLAGAGSSYEQYF. In nucleotides, the CDR3 is TGTGCCAGCTCACCGCCGGGACTAGCGGGAGCGGGAAGCTCCTACGAGCAGTACTTC.

In its sample, this clone was seen a few times. The chain has TRBV7-3 and TRBJ1-4, with a tentative D call TRBD1 (5 bases). Looked up from germline, CDR1 is SGHTA and CDR2 is FQGTGA. There are 13 residues in the CDR3. V lost 0 bases, J lost 12 bases, and 11 bases lay in between. CDR3 nucleotides: TGTGCCAGCAGCTTAACGCAGGGTACGGAACTGTTTTTT. Encoded protein: CASSLTQGTELFF.

This clone was detected a few times. The chain links TRBV5-6 to TRBJ2-3; D perhaps matches TRBD2 (6 bases). V was cut by 4 bases and J by 2 bases, with 17 bases left in between. Per germline, CDR1 SGHDT and CDR2 YYEEEE. This CDR3 region has 16 residues. The CDR3 DNA reads as TGTGCCAGCAGCCCCCCGCGGGGCCGTACCACAGATACGCAGTATTTT. This encodes CASSPPRGRTTDTQYF.

V and J are TRBV6-6 and TRBJ1-1, with TRBD1 matching 7 bases. The CDR3 loop spans 16 amino acids. With 2 bases clipped from V and 4 bases from J, the junction kept 10 bases outside the gene matches. Germline CDR1 reads MNHNY; CDR2 reads SVGAGI (reference sequence). Here the CDR3 DNA reads TGTGCCAGCAGTTACACAGGACGACAGGGCGGCACTGAAGCTTTCTTT. This gives the protein CASSYTGRQGGTEAFF.

V is TRBV5-6 and J is TRBJ2-4; 8 bases match TRBD1. CDR1 is SGHDT and CDR2 is YYEEEE in the germline V gene. The CDR3 runs 15 residues. The V gene end was trimmed by 4 bases and the J gene end by 0 bases; junction bases not matched to a gene: 3. The CDR3 bases are TGTGCCAGCAGCCCCACAGGGGGAGCCAAAAACATTCAGTACTTC. Its protein is CASSPTGGAKNIQYF. Full variable domain (remainder filled in from reference TRBV5-6 and TRBJ2-4): DAGVTQSPTHLIKTRGQQVTLRCSPKSGHDTVSWYQQALGQGPQFIFQYYEEEERQRGNFPDRFSGHQFPNYSSELNVNALLLGDSALYLCASSPTGGAKNIQYFGAGTRLSVL.

This clone was found a few times. The chain carries TRBV2 and TRBJ2-1; D is uncertain. Trimming took off 6 bases at V and 2 bases at J, with 5 bases between the two ends. This CDR3 region has 12 residues. Germline V lookup: CDR1 SNHLY, CDR2 FYNNEI. CDR3 sequence reads: CASRLAYNEQFF. The CDR3 DNA is TGTGCCAGCAGGCTAGCCTACAATGAGCAGTTCTTC. The variable domain in full, completed from reference TRBV2 and TRBJ2-1, reads EPEVTQTPSHQVTQMGQEVILRCVPISNHLYFYWYRQILGQKVEFLVSFYNNEISEKSEIFDDQFSVERPDGSNFTLKIRSTKLEDSAMYFCASRLAYNEQFFGPGTRLTVL.

The V and J genes are TRBV6-6 and TRBJ2-3; D is unresolved. CDR3 size: 12 residues. Germline assignment: CDR1 MNHNY and CDR2 SVGAGI (reference sequence). Trimming took 7 bases from V and 2 from J, leaving 7 bases between them. This chain's CDR3 is CASTYYTDTQYF. CDR3 nucleotide sequence: TGTGCCAGCACCTACTACACAGATACGCAGTATTTT.

The chain links TRBV6-5 to TRBJ1-1, with 7 bases fitting TRBD1. Trimming took 7 bases from V and 0 from J; bases not matched to a gene: 5. This CDR3 comprises 14 residues. In germline, CDR1 is MNHEY, CDR2 SVGAGI. DNA of the CDR3: TGTGCCAGCACGCAGGGGGAGTTGAACACTGAAGCTTTCTTT. This translates into CASTQGELNTEAFF.

The chain recombines TRBV7-3 with TRBJ2-1; D possibly corresponds to TRBD1 (6 bases). The CDR3 covers 15 residues. The ends were cut back, 5 bases at V and 0 bases at J, with 11 bases in the middle. Germline assignment: CDR1 SGHTA and CDR2 FQGTGA. CDR3 protein: CASSPQGGSYNEQFF. CDR3 nucleotides: TGTGCCAGCAGCCCCCAAGGGGGCTCCTACAATGAGCAGTTCTTC.

The V call is TRBV4-1, the J call TRBJ1-5, with a tentative D call TRBD1 (5 bases). Germline V gene data show CDR1 as MGHRA and CDR2 as YSYEKL. The CDR3 loop spans 15 amino acids. The V end lost 0 bases, the J end lost 9 bases, and 15 bases lay between the germline ends. The CDR3 region has the DNA TGCGCCAGCAGCCAAGAAGACAGTGATCTGATGCCCCAGCATTTT. It specifies CASSQEDSDLMPQHF.

This clone was seen a few times. The chain has TRBV2 and TRBJ2-2; 8 bases fit TRBD1. CDR1 and CDR2 (germline): SNHLY, FYNNEI. The CDR3 consists of 15 residues. The junction had 7 bases not matched to a gene; V was cut back by 7 bases and J by 3 bases. The CDR3 sequence is CASTLSGGDTGELFF. The CDR3 bases are TGTGCCAGCACGCTTTCAGGGGGCGACACCGGGGAGCTGTTTTTT.

The V and J genes are TRBV27 and TRBJ1-5; D not certain. Germline V gene lookup returns CDR1 MNHEY and CDR2 SMNVEV (reference sequence). V lost 4 bases, J lost 6 bases, and 10 bases lay in between. CDR3 length: 13 amino acids. Here the CDR3 reads CASSSMTGQPQHF. CDR3 in DNA: TGTGCCAGCAGTTCCATGACTGGTCAGCCCCAGCATTTT.

This chain joins TRBV5-1 and TRBJ1-2; 8 nucleotides agree with TRBD1. The germline V gene has CDR1 SGHRS and CDR2 YFSETQ. There are 18 residues in the CDR3. After removal of 0 bases from V and 4 bases from J, the junction contained 14 bases not matched to a gene. CDR3 in DNA: TGCGCCAGCAGCTTGGGAGCCGGGACAGGTCGTTCCTCCTATGGCTACACCTTC. Its protein product is CASSLGAGTGRSSYGYTF.

There are a few counts of this clone. V gene TRBV4-3 combines with J gene TRBJ2-6; 8 bases are a match to TRBD1. Germline trimming cut 0 bases from V and 0 bases from J; bases unmatched to any gene: 10. Germline CDR1 LGHNA, CDR2 YSLEER. The CDR3 totals 20 residues. Here the CDR3 reads CASSQDLFGQGVSGANVLTF. The DNA for the CDR3 is TGCGCCAGCAGCCAAGATCTCTTTGGACAGGGAGTCTCTGGGGCCAACGTCCTGACTTTC.

About this clone: At one end, the junction sequence differs from germline, possibly due to a read error. The chain has TRBV7-7 and TRBJ2-5, with unresolved D. This CDR3 contains 13 residues. Germline V gene sequence: CDR1 SSHAT, CDR2 FNYEAQ (reference sequence). CDR3 nucleotides: TGTGCTAGCAGCCCGGGTCGTAAAGAGACCCAGTACTTC. This encodes CASSPGRKETQYF.

V is TRBV5-4 and J is TRBJ2-5; a possible D gene is TRBD1 (5 bases). The DNA end lines up better with TRBJ2-7; the J call may be wrong. CDR1 is SGHNT, CDR2 YYREEE, per germline (reference sequence). This CDR3 is 12 amino acids long. Here the CDR3 DNA reads TGTGCCAGCAGCTCAGACAGCTACGAGCAGTACTTC. It specifies CASSSDSYEQYF.

This clone is a singleton in its sample. The chain links TRBV7-6 to TRBJ2-2; 7 bases match TRBD1. This CDR3 comprises 13 residues. Per the germline V gene, CDR1 is SGHVS and CDR2 is FNYEAQ. The V gene end was trimmed by 4 bases and the J gene end by 7 bases; junction bases not matched to a gene: 3. CDR3 nucleotides: TGTGCCAGCAGCTCCGACAGGGTCGGGGAGCTGTTTTTT. Translation gives CASSSDRVGELFF.

The chain uses TRBV7-2 and TRBJ2-7, with D possibly matching TRBD2 (5 bases). The CDR3 is 14 residues long. V dropped 1 base and J dropped 4 bases, with 11 bases sitting between them. Germline V gives CDR1 SGHTA, CDR2 FQGNSA. CDR3: CASSLVTRGYEQYF. The DNA of the CDR3 is TGTGCCAGCAGCTTAGTAACCCGCGGGTACGAGCAGTACTTC.

This chain joins TRBV9 and TRBJ2-1; D may be TRBD2 (5 bases). The CDR3 consists of 15 residues. Per germline, CDR1 SGDLS and CDR2 YYNGEE. V shed 0 bases and J shed 6 bases, with 13 bases lying between them. In DNA form, the CDR3 reads TGTGCCAGCAGCGTAGGGGTGGCGGGTACCAATGAGCAGTTCTTC. Its protein product is CASSVGVAGTNEQFF.

The V gene is TRBV15, the J gene TRBJ1-5; D might be TRBD1 (5 bases). The V end was cut by 4 bases, the J end by 2 bases, with 12 bases between. Germline CDR1 and CDR2: LNHNV and YYDKDF (reference sequence). CDR3 length equals 15 residues. CDR3 bases: TGTGCCACCAGCACCGGGGGTGGAGGCAATCAGCCCCAGCATTTT. Translating gives CATSTGGGGNQPQHF.

V gene TRBV10-3 combines with J gene TRBJ2-7; 9 positions agree with TRBD2. The junction had 4 bases not matched to a gene; V was cut back by 0 bases and J by 4 bases. Germline V gene data show CDR1 as ENHRY and CDR2 as SYGVKD. This CDR3 contains 15 residues. For the CDR3, the DNA is TGTGCCATCAGTGAGTCATCTAGCGGGATTTACGAGCAGTACTTC. The encoded protein is CAISESSSGIYEQYF.